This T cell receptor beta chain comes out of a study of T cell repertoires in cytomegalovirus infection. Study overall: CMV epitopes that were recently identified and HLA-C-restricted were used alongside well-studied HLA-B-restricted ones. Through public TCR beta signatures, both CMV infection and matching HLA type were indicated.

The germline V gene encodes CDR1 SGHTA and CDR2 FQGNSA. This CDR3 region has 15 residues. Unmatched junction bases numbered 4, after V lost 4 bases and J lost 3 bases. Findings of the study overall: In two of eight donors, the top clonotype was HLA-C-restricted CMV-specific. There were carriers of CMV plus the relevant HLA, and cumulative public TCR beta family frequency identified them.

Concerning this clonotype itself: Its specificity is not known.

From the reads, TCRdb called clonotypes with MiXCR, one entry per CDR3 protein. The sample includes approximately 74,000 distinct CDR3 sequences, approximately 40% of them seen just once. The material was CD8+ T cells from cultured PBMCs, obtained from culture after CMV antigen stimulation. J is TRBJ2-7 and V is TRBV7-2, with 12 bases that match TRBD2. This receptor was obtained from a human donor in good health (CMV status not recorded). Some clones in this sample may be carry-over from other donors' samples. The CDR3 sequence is CASSYTSGGYYEQYF. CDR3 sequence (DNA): TGTGCCAGCAGCTACACTAGCGGGGGGTACTACGAGCAGTACTTC.